The 18 T cell receptor beta chains below were found in one sample sequenced in a study of cytomegalovirus exposure and HLA in healthy donors (dated by TCRdb to 2015 to 2018). The protocol used for the library was the immunoSEQ multiplex PCR assay. For the multiplex PCR, a mixture combining 60 forward primers for TCR Vbeta segments and 13 reverse primers for TCR Jbeta segments was used. This is the immuneACCESS table as TCRdb keeps it, with only in-frame sequences that have V and J called. A part of the clones is gone; compared with another copy, unresolved V genes explain less than half, and the rest is unexplained. The sample table contains approximately 280,000 clones; only one count was recorded for around nine tenths of them. Of the sample, about 2% is held by the ten largest clones. Sequencing input: PBMCs. Receptors were obtained from a woman younger than 35 in good health and CMV-seronegative.

This chain uses TRBV5-8 with TRBJ2-6; tentative D call: TRBD2 (6 bases). The CDR3 consists of 16 residues. V lost 4 bases and J 1 base, leaving 12 bases between the germline ends. Germline V lookup: CDR1 SGHTS, CDR2 YDEGEE. The CDR3 reads CASSPGVLSGANVLTF. CDR3 in DNA: TGTGCCAGCAGCCCGGGAGTTCTGTCTGGGGCCAACGTCCTGACTTTC.

The V gene is TRBV2, the J gene TRBJ1-1; D unclear. Germline V gene data show CDR1 as SNHLY and CDR2 as FYNNEI. V was trimmed by 7 bases and J by 1 base, leaving 16 bases between them. The CDR3 is 15 amino acids. The CDR3 DNA reads as TGTGCCAGCACCGAGGAGGAACGCCCGAACACTGAAGCTTTCTTT. It translates to CASTEEERPNTEAFF.

The V and J genes are TRBV6-5 and TRBJ1-6, with TRBD1 as a possible D gene (5 bases). The CDR3 contains 15 residues. CDR1 MNHEY and CDR2 SVGAGI come from the germline V gene. V gave up 5 bases and J gave up 11 bases, with 19 bases separating them. The CDR3 region has the DNA TGTGCCAGCAGTCCCTTGCCGTATGGGGCGGCACCCCTCCACTTT. Protein sequence: CASSPLPYGAAPLHF.

This sequence joins TRBV5-4 and TRBJ1-2; 7 bases fit TRBD1. The CDR3 contains 13 residues. J gave up 4 bases and V 3 bases, and 3 bases lay outside the gene matches. Germline V CDR1 and CDR2: SGHNT, YYREEE (reference sequence). The CDR3 sequence: CASSSPGGYGYTF. In nucleotides, the CDR3 is TGTGCCAGCAGCTCCCCAGGGGGCTATGGCTACACCTTC.

This clone was found a few times. The chain recombines TRBV9 with TRBJ2-7, with TRBD2 matching 7 bases. The CDR3 runs 13 residues. The V and J ends lost 4 bases and 4 bases, in that order; junction bases with no gene match: 5. Germline V gene sequence: CDR1 SGDLS, CDR2 YYNGEE. The CDR3 DNA follows: TGTGCCAGCAGCAGAGGGGAGGGGTACGAGCAGTACTTC. It yields the protein CASSRGEGYEQYF.

This sequence joins TRBV13 and TRBJ1-1; 7 bases match TRBD1. The CDR3 is made up of 16 amino acids. The J segment lost 11 bases and the V segment lost 2 bases, leaving 17 bases of the junction unmatched. Germline V gives CDR1 PRHDT, CDR2 FYEKMQ (reference sequence). In DNA form, the CDR3 reads TGTGCCAGCAGCTTAAATCCCCCCTTAACACAGGGGACGGCTTTCTTT. This translates into CASSLNPPLTQGTAFF.

The rearrangement joins TRBV29-1 to TRBJ1-2, with 9 bases aligning to TRBD1. CDR1 is SQVTM, CDR2 ANQGSEA, per germline. With 4 bases clipped from V and 8 bases from J, the junction kept 17 bases outside the gene matches. This CDR3 is 16 amino acids long. CDR3 sequence: CSVVLGTGFGERGYTF. In DNA, the CDR3 is TGCAGCGTTGTGCTCGGGACAGGGTTTGGGGAAAGAGGCTACACCTTC.

This chain joins TRBV4-1 and TRBJ1-1; D perhaps matches TRBD1 (6 bases). Germline loops: CDR1 MGHRA, CDR2 YSYEKL. This CDR3 comprises 14 residues. Trimming shortened V by 0 bases and J by 10 bases, and 15 bases separated the two germline ends. The CDR3 nucleotides are TGCGCCAGCAGCCAAGATCCAGGGGCTGGTTCAGCTTTCTTT. This codes for CASSQDPGAGSAFF.

This rearrangement joins TRBV6-5 to TRBJ1-6, with 10 bases lining up with TRBD1. Germline values: CDR1 MNHEY, CDR2 SVGAGI. CDR3 length: 15 residues. Trimming removed 7 bases from V and 6 bases from J; junction bases left unmatched: 6. The CDR3 region has the DNA TGTGCCAGCAATTCCGGGACAGGGGTTAATTCACCCCTCCACTTT. Translating gives CASNSGTGVNSPLHF.

The chain uses TRBV9 and TRBJ2-6; D is perhaps TRBD1 (6 bases). CDR3 length: 18 residues. Trimming took 0 bases from V and 0 from J, leaving 13 bases between them. CDR1 and CDR2 from the germline V gene are SGDLS and YYNGEE. The CDR3 loop is CASSVATGPSSGANVLTF. DNA for the CDR3: TGTGCCAGCAGCGTAGCAACAGGGCCCAGCTCTGGGGCCAACGTCCTGACTTTC. Combining the CDR3 with reference TRBV9 and TRBJ2-6 gives the whole variable domain DSGVTQTPKHLITATGQRVTLRCSPRSGDLSVYWYQQSLDQGLQFLIQYYNGEERAKGNILERFSAQQFPDLHSELNLSSLELGDSALYFCASSVATGPSSGANVLTFGAGSRLTVL.

This chain connects TRBV18 to TRBJ2-3, with 16 bases fitting TRBD2. V shed 3 bases, J shed 5 bases, and the junction held 5 bases outside the gene matches. The germline V gene has CDR1 KGHSH and CDR2 LQKENI. The CDR3 length is 17 residues. The CDR3 reads CASSPGTSGGGRDTQYF. Here the CDR3 DNA reads TGTGCCAGCTCACCCGGGACTAGCGGGGGGGGCCGAGATACGCAGTATTTT.

J is TRBJ2-5 and V is TRBV11-3; TRBD2 is a possible D gene (5 bases). The V gene's germline CDR1 is SGHNT and CDR2 YENEEA. This CDR3 contains 15 residues. Trimming cost V 0 bases and J 2 bases, with 10 bases left between them. The CDR3 sequence: CASSLDGKSQETQYF. DNA for the CDR3: TGTGCCAGCAGCTTAGACGGGAAGAGTCAAGAGACCCAGTACTTC.

The J gene is TRBJ2-4, the V gene TRBV7-2, with unresolved D. CDR1 SGHTA and CDR2 FQGNSA come from the germline V gene. This CDR3 contains 14 residues. V was pared by 1 base and J by 11 bases, with 15 bases between. This CDR3 is CASSLGYPIALQYF. CDR3 bases: TGTGCCAGCAGCTTAGGGTACCCCATAGCCCTTCAGTACTTC.

A few counts support this clone. Other DNA sequences within the sample encode an identical CDR3. V gene TRBV7-8 combines with J gene TRBJ1-1; a possible D gene is TRBD1 (5 bases). V lost 1 base, J lost 4 bases, and 7 bases lay in between. From germline, CDR1 is SGHVS and CDR2 FQNEAQ. This CDR3 region has 13 residues. CDR3 region: CASSLGGGTEAFF. The CDR3 DNA is TGTGCCAGCAGCTTAGGCGGGGGCACTGAAGCTTTCTTT.

The sample holds one count of this clone. The chain combines TRBV7-2 with TRBJ2-7; 12 nucleotides match TRBD2. The ends lost 6 bases at V and 6 bases at J; junction bases unmatched: 3. Germline-derived CDR1 and CDR2 are SGHTA and FQGNSA. The CDR3 loop spans 13 amino acids. CDR3 amino acids: CASSSLAGGEQYF. The CDR3 DNA reads TGTGCCAGCAGTTCACTAGCGGGGGGCGAGCAGTACTTC.

V usage is TRBV10-3 and J usage is TRBJ1-3; tentative D call: TRBD1 (5 bases). Germline CDR1 reads ENHRY; CDR2 reads SYGVKD. The CDR3 sequence is 14 residues long. The V end lost 6 bases, the J end lost 1 base, and 10 bases lay between the germline ends. CDR3 sequence (DNA): TGTGCCATCAGATCGGACATTTCTGGAAACACCATATATTTT. It encodes CAIRSDISGNTIYF.

The CDR3 DNA follows: TGTGCCAGCAGTGAAGAGGGTACGGGGGAGGGGAAACTAGCCAAAAACATTCAGTACTTC. Its protein is CASSEEGTGEGKLAKNIQYF. The chain has TRBV6-1 and TRBJ2-4, with TRBD2 matching 7 bases. Per the germline V gene, CDR1 is MNHNS and CDR2 is SASEGT. V shed 1 base and J 0 bases; nucleotides not matched to a gene: 15. This CDR3 is built from 20 residues.

V is TRBV29-1 and J is TRBJ1-2; no reliable D call. V shed 0 bases and J shed 4 bases, with 9 bases lying between them. Per the germline V gene, CDR1 is SQVTM and CDR2 is ANQGSEA. This CDR3 has 13 residues. CDR3 sequence (DNA): TGCAGCGTTGAAGAGTCAGTATCCTATGGCTACACCTTC. Its protein product is CSVEESVSYGYTF.